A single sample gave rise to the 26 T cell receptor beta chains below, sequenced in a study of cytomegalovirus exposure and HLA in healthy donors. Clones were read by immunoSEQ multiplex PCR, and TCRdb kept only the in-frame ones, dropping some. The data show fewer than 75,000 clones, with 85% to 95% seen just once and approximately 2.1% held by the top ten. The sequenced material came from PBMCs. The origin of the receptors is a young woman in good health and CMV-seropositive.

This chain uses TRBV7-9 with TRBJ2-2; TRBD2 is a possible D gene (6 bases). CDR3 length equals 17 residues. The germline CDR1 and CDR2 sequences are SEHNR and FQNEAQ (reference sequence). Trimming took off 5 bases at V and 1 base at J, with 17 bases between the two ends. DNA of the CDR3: TGTGCCAGCAGCCCTACCCGCGGGGCATTGAACACCGGGGAGCTGTTTTTT. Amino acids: CASSPTRGALNTGELFF.

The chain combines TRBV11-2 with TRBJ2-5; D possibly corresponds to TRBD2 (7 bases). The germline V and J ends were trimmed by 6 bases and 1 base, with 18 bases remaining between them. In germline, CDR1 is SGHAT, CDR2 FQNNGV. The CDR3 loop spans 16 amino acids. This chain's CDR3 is CASRAGRGGPQETQYF. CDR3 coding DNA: TGTGCCAGCAGGGCTGGCCGCGGGGGCCCCCAAGAGACCCAGTACTTC. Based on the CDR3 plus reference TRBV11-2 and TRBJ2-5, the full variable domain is EAGVAQSPRYKIIEKRQSVAFWCNPISGHATLYWYQQILGQGPKLLIQFQNNGVVDDSQLPKDRFSAERLKGVDSTLKIQPAKLEDSAVYLCASRAGRGGPQETQYFGPGTRLLVL.

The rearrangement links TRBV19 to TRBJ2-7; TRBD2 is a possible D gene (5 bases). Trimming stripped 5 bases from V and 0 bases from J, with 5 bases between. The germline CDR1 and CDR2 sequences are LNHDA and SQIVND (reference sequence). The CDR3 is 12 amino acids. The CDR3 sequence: CASSGGSYEQYF. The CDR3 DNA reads TGTGCCAGTAGTGGAGGCTCCTACGAGCAGTACTTC.

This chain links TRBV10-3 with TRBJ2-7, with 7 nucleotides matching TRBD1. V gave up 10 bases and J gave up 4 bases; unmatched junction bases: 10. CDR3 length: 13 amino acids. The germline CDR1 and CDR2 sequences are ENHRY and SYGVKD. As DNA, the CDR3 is TGTGCCACCAACCGAGACAGGGTGTACGAGCAGTACTTC. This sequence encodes CATNRDRVYEQYF.

The CDR3 region has the DNA TGTGCTAGTGGTTTGGTGACTAGCGGGAGCAGGGTCGAGCAGTACTTC. It specifies CASGLVTSGSRVEQYF. The J gene is TRBJ2-7, the V gene TRBV12-5; TRBD2 agrees at 12 bases. In germline, CDR1 is LGHNT, CDR2 FRNRAP. The V segment lost 0 bases and the J segment 6 bases; nucleotides outside the gene matches: 6. The CDR3 runs 16 residues.

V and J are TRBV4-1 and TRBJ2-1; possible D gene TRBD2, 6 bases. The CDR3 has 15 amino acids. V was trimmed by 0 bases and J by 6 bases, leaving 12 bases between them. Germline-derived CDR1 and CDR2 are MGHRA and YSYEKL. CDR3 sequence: CASSQEFRGSNEQFF. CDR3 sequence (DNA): TGCGCCAGCAGCCAAGAATTCCGGGGGTCCAATGAGCAGTTCTTC.

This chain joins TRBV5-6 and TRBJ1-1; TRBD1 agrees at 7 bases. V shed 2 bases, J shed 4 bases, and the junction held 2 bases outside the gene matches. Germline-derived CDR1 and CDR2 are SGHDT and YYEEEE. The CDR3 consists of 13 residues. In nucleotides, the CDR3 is TGTGCCAGCAGCTTTGACAGGGCCACTGAAGCTTTCTTT. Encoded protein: CASSFDRATEAFF.

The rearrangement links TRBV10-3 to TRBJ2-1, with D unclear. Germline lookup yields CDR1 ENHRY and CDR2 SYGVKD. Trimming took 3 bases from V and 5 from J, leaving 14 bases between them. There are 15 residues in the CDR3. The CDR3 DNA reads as TGTGCCATCAGTGAAACGGCGTTAGCAGACAATGAGCAGTTCTTC. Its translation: CAISETALADNEQFF.

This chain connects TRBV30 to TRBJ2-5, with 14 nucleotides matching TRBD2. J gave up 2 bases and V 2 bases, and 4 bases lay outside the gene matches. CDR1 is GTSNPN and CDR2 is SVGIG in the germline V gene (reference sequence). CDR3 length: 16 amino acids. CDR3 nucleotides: TGTGCCTGGAGTTCTGGACTAGCGGGGGGTCAAGAGACCCAGTACTTC. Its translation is CAWSSGLAGGQETQYF.

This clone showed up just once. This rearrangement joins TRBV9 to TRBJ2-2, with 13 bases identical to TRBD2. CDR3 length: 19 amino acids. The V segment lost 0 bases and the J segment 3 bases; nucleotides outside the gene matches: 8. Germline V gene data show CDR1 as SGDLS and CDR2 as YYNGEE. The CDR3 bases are TGTGCCAGCAGCGTAGCACTAGCGGGAGGGCCGGTCGACACCGGGGAGCTGTTTTTT. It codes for CASSVALAGGPVDTGELFF.

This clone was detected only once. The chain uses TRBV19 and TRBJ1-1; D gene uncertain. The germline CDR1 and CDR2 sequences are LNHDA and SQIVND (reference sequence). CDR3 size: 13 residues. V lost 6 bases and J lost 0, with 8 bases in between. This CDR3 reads CASSPTVNTEAFF. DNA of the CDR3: TGTGCCAGTAGCCCTACGGTGAACACTGAAGCTTTCTTT.

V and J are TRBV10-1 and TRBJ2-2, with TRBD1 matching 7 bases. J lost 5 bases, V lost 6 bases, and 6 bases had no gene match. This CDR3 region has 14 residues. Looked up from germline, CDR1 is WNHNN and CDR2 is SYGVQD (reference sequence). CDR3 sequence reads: CASRSGQTTGELFF. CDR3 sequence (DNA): TGCGCCAGCAGATCGGGACAGACTACCGGGGAGCTGTTTTTT.

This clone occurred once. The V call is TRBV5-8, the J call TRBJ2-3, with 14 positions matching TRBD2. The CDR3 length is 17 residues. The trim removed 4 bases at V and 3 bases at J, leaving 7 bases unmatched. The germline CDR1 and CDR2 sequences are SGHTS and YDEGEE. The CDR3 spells CASSGGLAGVSTDTQYF. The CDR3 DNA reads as TGTGCCAGCAGCGGGGGACTAGCGGGAGTTAGTACAGATACGCAGTATTTT.

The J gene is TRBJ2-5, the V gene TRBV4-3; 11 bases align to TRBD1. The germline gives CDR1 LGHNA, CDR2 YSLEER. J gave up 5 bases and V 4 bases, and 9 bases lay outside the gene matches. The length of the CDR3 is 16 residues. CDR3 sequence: CASSPAVGTGGETQYF. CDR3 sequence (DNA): TGCGCCAGCAGCCCAGCCGTAGGGACAGGGGGGGAGACCCAGTACTTC.

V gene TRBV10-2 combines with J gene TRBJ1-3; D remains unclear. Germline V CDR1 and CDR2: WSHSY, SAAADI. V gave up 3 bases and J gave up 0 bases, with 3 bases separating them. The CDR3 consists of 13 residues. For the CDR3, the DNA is TGCGCCAGCAGTGACATCTCTGGAAACACCATATATTTT. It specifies CASSDISGNTIYF.

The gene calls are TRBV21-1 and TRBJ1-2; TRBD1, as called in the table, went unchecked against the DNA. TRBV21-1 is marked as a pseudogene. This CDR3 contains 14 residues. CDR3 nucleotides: TGTGCCAGCAGCAAACAGGGGCTAGGCTATGGCTACACCTTC. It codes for CASSKQGLGYGYTF.

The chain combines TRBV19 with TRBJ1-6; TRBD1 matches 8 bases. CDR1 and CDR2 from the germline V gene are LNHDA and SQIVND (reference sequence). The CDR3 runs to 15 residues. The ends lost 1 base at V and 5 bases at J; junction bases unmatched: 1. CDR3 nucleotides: TGTGCCAGTAGTATAGCGGGACAGGATAATTCACCCCTCCACTTT. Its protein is CASSIAGQDNSPLHF.

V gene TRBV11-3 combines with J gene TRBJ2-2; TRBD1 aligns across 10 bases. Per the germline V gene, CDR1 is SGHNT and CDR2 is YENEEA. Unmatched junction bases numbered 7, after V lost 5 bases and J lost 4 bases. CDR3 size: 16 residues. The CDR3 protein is CASSIRTGGGTGELFF. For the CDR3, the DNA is TGTGCCAGCAGCATACGGACAGGGGGTGGCACCGGGGAGCTGTTTTTT.

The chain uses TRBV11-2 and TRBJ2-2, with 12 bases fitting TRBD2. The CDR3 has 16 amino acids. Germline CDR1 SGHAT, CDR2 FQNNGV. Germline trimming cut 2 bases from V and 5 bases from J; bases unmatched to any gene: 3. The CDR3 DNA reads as TGTGCCAGCAGCTTATCAGGACTAGCGGGAACCGGGGAGCTGTTTTTT. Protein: CASSLSGLAGTGELFF.

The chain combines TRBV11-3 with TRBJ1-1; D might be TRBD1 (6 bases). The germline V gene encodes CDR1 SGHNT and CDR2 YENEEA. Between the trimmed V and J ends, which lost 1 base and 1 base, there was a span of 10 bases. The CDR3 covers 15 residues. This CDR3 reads CASSLVGGPNTEAFF. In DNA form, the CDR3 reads TGTGCCAGCAGCTTAGTTGGGGGCCCGAACACTGAAGCTTTCTTT.

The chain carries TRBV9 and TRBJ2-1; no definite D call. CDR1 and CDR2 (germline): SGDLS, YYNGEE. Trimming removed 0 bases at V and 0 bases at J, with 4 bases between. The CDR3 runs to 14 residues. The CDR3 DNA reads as TGTGCCAGCAGCGTAGTACTCTCCTACAATGAGCAGTTCTTC. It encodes CASSVVLSYNEQFF.

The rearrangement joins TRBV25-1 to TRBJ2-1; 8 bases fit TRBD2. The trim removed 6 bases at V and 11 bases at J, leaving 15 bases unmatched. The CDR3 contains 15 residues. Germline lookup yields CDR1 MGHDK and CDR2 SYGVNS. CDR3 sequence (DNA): TGTGCCAGCAGCCGACCAGACGGAGCGGGAGCCAAGCAGTTCTTC. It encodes CASSRPDGAGAKQFF.

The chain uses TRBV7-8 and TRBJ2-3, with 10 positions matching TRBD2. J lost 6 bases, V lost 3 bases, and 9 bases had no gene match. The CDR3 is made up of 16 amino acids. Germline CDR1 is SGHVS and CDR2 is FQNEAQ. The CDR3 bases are TGTGCCAGCAGCTTTGTCCGGACTAGCGGTTCGGATACGCAGTATTTT. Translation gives CASSFVRTSGSDTQYF.

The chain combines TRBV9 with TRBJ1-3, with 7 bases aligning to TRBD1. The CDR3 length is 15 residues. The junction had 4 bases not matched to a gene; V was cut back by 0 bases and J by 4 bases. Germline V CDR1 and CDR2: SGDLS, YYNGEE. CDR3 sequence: CASSVEGALGNTIYF. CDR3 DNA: TGTGCCAGCAGCGTAGAGGGGGCGCTCGGAAACACCATATATTTT.

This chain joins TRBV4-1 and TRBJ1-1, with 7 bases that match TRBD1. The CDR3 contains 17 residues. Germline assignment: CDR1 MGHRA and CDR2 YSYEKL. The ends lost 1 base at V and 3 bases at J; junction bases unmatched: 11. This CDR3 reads CASSQASTGPLYTEAFF. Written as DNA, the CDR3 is TGCGCCAGCAGCCAAGCCTCGACAGGGCCTCTGTACACTGAAGCTTTCTTT.

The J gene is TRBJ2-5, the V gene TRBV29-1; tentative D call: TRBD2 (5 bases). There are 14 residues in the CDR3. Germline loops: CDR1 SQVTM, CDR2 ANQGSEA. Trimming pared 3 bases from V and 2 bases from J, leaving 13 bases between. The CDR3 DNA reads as TGCAGCGTTGACCCCCGGGGTGGACAAGAGACCCAGTACTTC. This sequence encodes CSVDPRGGQETQYF.